One and the same sample provided the 23 T cell receptor beta chains below, sequenced in a study of cytomegalovirus exposure and HLA in healthy donors. PCR was performed using 60 Vbeta and 13 Jbeta primers. Here immunoSEQ multiplex PCR was the method, and the copy in TCRdb shows in-frame clones only, minus some. The table records 150,000 to 200,000 clones, less than 80% of them present only once. Sequenced sample: PBMCs. These receptors were obtained from a middle-aged man in good health and CMV-seronegative.

This clone was recorded a few times. The chain recombines TRBV2 with TRBJ2-1; 8 bases align to TRBD2. CDR3 length: 15 amino acids. Germline CDR1 reads SNHLY; CDR2 reads FYNNEI. Trimming at V came to 6 bases and at J to 4 bases, leaving 8 bases not matched to a gene. As DNA, the CDR3 is TGTGCCAGCAGACCGGGACTAGAGCGGTACAATGAGCAGTTCTTC. Its protein is CASRPGLERYNEQFF.

This clone was seen a few times. The genes are TRBV9 and TRBJ2-2; 8 bases are a match to TRBD2. The CDR3 runs 15 residues. The germline V gene encodes CDR1 SGDLS and CDR2 YYNGEE. J was trimmed by 7 bases and V by 4 bases; bases with no gene match: 9. The CDR3 is CASSPTGTRLGELFF. The DNA of the CDR3 is TGTGCCAGCAGCCCTACCGGGACTAGACTCGGGGAGCTGTTTTTT.

The CDR3 DNA reads as TGTGCCAGCAGTGAATTGCCCCTAGCGGTGATTACCACAGATACGCAGTATTTT. It encodes CASSELPLAVITTDTQYF. The J gene is TRBJ2-3, the V gene TRBV6-1; 7 bases are a match to TRBD2. CDR1 is MNHNS and CDR2 is SASEGT in the germline V gene. Unmatched junction bases numbered 13, after V lost 2 bases and J lost 2 bases. The CDR3 is 18 amino acids.

This clone occurred once. This chain connects TRBV6-5 to TRBJ2-7, with 8 nucleotides matching TRBD2. The CDR3 has 13 amino acids. V gave up 8 bases and J gave up 3 bases; unmatched junction bases: 6. The germline V gene has CDR1 MNHEY and CDR2 SVGAGI. The chain's CDR3 is CASRPGGIYEQYF. DNA of the CDR3: TGTGCCAGCCGGCCGGGGGGGATCTACGAGCAGTACTTC.

The chain recombines TRBV28 with TRBJ2-2, with D unresolved. This CDR3 contains 14 residues. Trimming pared 6 bases from V and 1 base from J, leaving 9 bases between. Per the germline V gene, CDR1 is MDHEN and CDR2 is SYDVKM. CDR3 protein: CASRARRNTGELFF. CDR3 sequence (DNA): TGTGCCAGCAGGGCCCGCCGGAACACCGGGGAGCTGTTTTTT.

V is TRBV28 and J is TRBJ2-4, with 7 nucleotides matching TRBD2. In germline, CDR1 is MDHEN, CDR2 SYDVKM. After removal of 4 bases from V and 6 bases from J, the junction contained 12 bases not matched to a gene. CDR3 length equals 16 residues. CDR3 amino acids: CASSSSGAGNGNIQYF. DNA for the CDR3: TGTGCCAGCAGTTCCAGCGGGGCAGGGAATGGAAACATTCAGTACTTC.

The chain employs TRBV6-4 and TRBJ1-5; no definite D call. Germline V gene sequence: CDR1 MRHNA, CDR2 SNTAGT. CDR3 size: 14 residues. V was clipped by 2 bases and J by 5 bases, with 10 bases between them. CDR3 in DNA: TGTGCCAGCAGTGACCCCGACATAGATCAGCCCCAGCATTTT. This gives the protein CASSDPDIDQPQHF.

The chain employs TRBV5-6 and TRBJ2-7; tentatively, D is TRBD2 (6 bases). Germline CDR1 SGHDT, CDR2 YYEEEE. Trimming stripped 0 bases from V and 6 bases from J, with 19 bases between. CDR3 length equals 16 residues. The CDR3, as DNA: TGTGCCAGCAGCTTGGGGAACGGCGGGACCGGGGTCGAGCAGTACTTC. It is translated as CASSLGNGGTGVEQYF.

A single count supports this clone. The V gene is TRBV6-5, the J gene TRBJ2-5; D remains ambiguous. TRBJ2-7 explains the end of the DNA better; the J call may be wrong. Germline CDR1 reads MNHEY; CDR2 reads SVGAGI. The CDR3 contains 14 residues. The CDR3 region is CASSLSTPTYEQYF. In DNA form, the CDR3 reads TGTGCCAGCAGTCTTTCGACTCCAACCTACGAGCAGTACTTC.

The V gene is TRBV9, the J gene TRBJ1-2; the match to TRBD1 covers 9 bases. Germline lookup yields CDR1 SGDLS and CDR2 YYNGEE. The J segment lost 7 bases and the V segment lost 3 bases, leaving 10 bases of the junction unmatched. The CDR3 consists of 15 residues. CDR3 sequence: CASSAQGTGLGGYTF. The CDR3 DNA follows: TGTGCCAGCAGCGCCCAAGGGACAGGGTTGGGTGGCTACACCTTC. The variable domain in full, completed from reference TRBV9 and TRBJ1-2, reads DSGVTQTPKHLITATGQRVTLRCSPRSGDLSVYWYQQSLDQGLQFLIQYYNGEERAKGNILERFSAQQFPDLHSELNLSSLELGDSALYFCASSAQGTGLGGYTFGSGTRLTVV.

This clone was recorded a few times. The V gene is TRBV5-1, the J gene TRBJ1-6; 8 nucleotides align to TRBD1. The CDR3 runs 15 residues. V lost 4 bases to trimming and J lost 7 bases; unmatched junction nucleotides: 7. Germline V lookup: CDR1 SGHRS, CDR2 YFSETQ. The CDR3 loop reads CASSGQTGVNSPLHF. The DNA for the CDR3 is TGCGCCAGCAGCGGGCAGACAGGGGTCAATTCACCCCTCCACTTT.

This clone was recorded once. The V call is TRBV7-6, the J call TRBJ2-3; no clear D. Deletions cut 7 bases from V and 2 bases from J, with 13 bases between. The CDR3 covers 14 residues. Germline V gene lookup returns CDR1 SGHVS and CDR2 FNYEAQ. The CDR3 DNA sequence: TGTGCCAGCAACACAGATGGGTACACAGATACGCAGTATTTT. Translated: CASNTDGYTDTQYF. Full variable domain (missing parts from reference TRBV7-6 and TRBJ2-3): GAGVSQSPRYKVTKRGQDVALRCDPISGHVSLYWYRQALGQGPEFLTYFNYEAQQDKSGLPNDRFSAERPEGSISTLTIQRTEQRDSAMYRCASNTDGYTDTQYFGPGTRLTVL.

The chain has TRBV4-1 and TRBJ2-7, with TRBD1 identical over 9 bases. Germline lookup yields CDR1 MGHRA and CDR2 YSYEKL. The CDR3 covers 14 residues. The trim removed 2 bases at V and 6 bases at J, leaving 5 bases unmatched. CDR3 region: CASSQPLTGGEQYF. The CDR3 DNA reads as TGCGCCAGCAGCCAACCGTTGACAGGGGGCGAGCAGTACTTC.

The chain joins TRBV4-2 to TRBJ2-1, with TRBD2 identical over 9 bases. This CDR3 region has 14 residues. Germline CDR1 and CDR2: LGHNA and YNFKEQ. After removal of 0 bases from V and 10 bases from J, the junction contained 4 bases not matched to a gene. The DNA of the CDR3 is TGTGCCAGCAGCCAAGACCCCCTAGCGGGAGAGCAGTTCTTC. This translates into CASSQDPLAGEQFF.

Only a few counts were recorded for this clone. The chain recombines TRBV27 with TRBJ1-5; 12 bases fit TRBD1. Germline trimming cut 5 bases from V and 2 bases from J; bases unmatched to any gene: 13. The length of the CDR3 is 19 residues. The germline gives CDR1 MNHEY, CDR2 SMNVEV (reference sequence). The CDR3, as DNA: TGTGCCAGCAGTGCTCACGGGACAGGGGGCAAAAGGGGCAATCAGCCCCAGCATTTT. It translates to CASSAHGTGGKRGNQPQHF.

The rearrangement uses TRBV5-6 and TRBJ2-5; 7 bases are a match to TRBD1. The CDR3 runs to 13 residues. After removal of 5 bases from V and 2 bases from J, the junction contained 3 bases not matched to a gene. Germline V gene data show CDR1 as SGHDT and CDR2 as YYEEEE. CDR3: CASRIQGQETQYF. In DNA, the CDR3 is TGTGCCAGCAGGATACAGGGGCAAGAGACCCAGTACTTC.

The chain recombines TRBV28 with TRBJ2-1; the match to TRBD1 covers 9 bases. The ends lost 5 bases at V and 8 bases at J; junction bases unmatched: 10. CDR3 size: 15 residues. The germline V gene encodes CDR1 MDHEN and CDR2 SYDVKM. Here the CDR3 DNA reads TGTGCCAGCAGTCCAGGGACAGGGATAAATCATGAGCAGTTCTTC. It is translated as CASSPGTGINHEQFF.

On this clone: The junction differs from germline at one of its ends, possibly a read error. The DNA for the CDR3 is TGTGCTAGCAGCCCTGACAGGTTCTATGGCTACACCTTC. Encoded protein: CASSPDRFYGYTF. The gene calls are TRBV7-7 and TRBJ1-2; TRBD1 is a possible D gene (6 bases). The CDR3 loop spans 13 amino acids. Per the germline V gene, CDR1 is SSHAT and CDR2 is FNYEAQ (reference sequence).

The rearrangement joins TRBV27 to TRBJ2-7; 9 positions match TRBD1. J lost 3 bases, V lost 6 bases, and 9 bases had no gene match. The CDR3 is 15 residues long. Germline-derived CDR1 and CDR2 are MNHEY and SMNVEV (reference sequence). CDR3 amino acids: CASSRRPGQGYEQYF. CDR3 sequence (DNA): TGTGCCAGCAGCCGCCGACCGGGACAGGGCTACGAGCAGTACTTC.

The rearrangement uses TRBV5-1 and TRBJ2-5; possible D gene TRBD2, 6 bases. The CDR3 consists of 13 residues. CDR1 and CDR2 (germline): SGHRS, YFSETQ. With 4 bases removed from V and 10 bases from J, the gap between germline ends came to 17 bases. The CDR3 DNA sequence: TGCGCCAGCAGCCTGACCTTAGCGGCAGGCCAGTACTTC. Protein: CASSLTLAAGQYF.

The rearrangement joins TRBV15 to TRBJ1-2, with TRBD1 as a possible D gene (6 bases). The ends were cut back, 0 bases at V and 1 base at J, with 15 bases in the middle. Germline lookup yields CDR1 LNHNV and CDR2 YYDKDF (reference sequence). The CDR3 sequence is 17 residues long. The CDR3 spells CATSRDLSGQVNYGYTF. CDR3 DNA: TGTGCCACCAGCAGAGATCTATCGGGACAAGTTAACTATGGCTACACCTTC.

This clone was picked up one time. CDR3 sequence: CASSLGRYEQFF. The CDR3 nucleotides read TGTGCCAGCAGCTTGGGGCGGTATGAGCAGTTCTTC. J is TRBJ2-1 and V is TRBV11-2, with a tentative D call TRBD1 (5 bases). In germline, CDR1 is SGHAT, CDR2 FQNNGV. This CDR3 region has 12 residues. Trimming removed 3 bases from V and 8 bases from J, with 8 bases in between.

This clone turned up a few times. The CDR3 protein is CAWSPGTGNQPQHF. CDR3 in DNA: TGTGCCTGGAGCCCTGGGACTGGGAATCAGCCCCAGCATTTT. The chain links TRBV30 to TRBJ1-5; D perhaps matches TRBD1 (5 bases). Germline values: CDR1 GTSNPN, CDR2 SVGIG (reference sequence). The CDR3 length is 14 residues. Trimming took 3 bases from V and 4 from J, leaving 13 bases between them.